This T cell receptor beta chain appears in the sequencing data of a study of T cells in tuberculosis. The CDR3 is 13 residues long. Germline CDR1 reads MNHNS; CDR2 reads SASEGT. The V gene end was trimmed by 4 bases and the J gene end by 5 bases; junction bases not matched to a gene: 3. Clones were sequenced by immunoSEQ multiplex PCR, and TCRdb holds only the in-frame ones, with some missing. The data contain approximately 30,000 clones, roughly nine tenths of them singletons. Unsorted cryopreserved PBMC were sequenced, averaging roughly 100,000 T cells per clinical donor. The chain carries TRBV6-1 and TRBJ1-1, with 8 bases that match TRBD1. The sequence came from a donor between 10 and 35 years old with latent tuberculosis or without tuberculosis infection. Sequencing was carried out using PBMCs. The DNA for the CDR3 is TGTGCCAGCAGTGCAGGGGGCCGGACTGAAGCTTTCTTT. It is translated as CASSAGGRTEAFF.